The rows below give T cell receptor beta chains drawn from one sample of a study of blood T cell repertoires in COVID-19. Clones were sequenced by immunoSEQ multiplex PCR, and TCRdb holds only the in-frame ones, with some missing. The table has about 290,000 clones, around four fifths seen once; the top ten hold around 3.7%. Sequences were obtained from peripheral blood. The receptors originated from a woman aged 50 to 60 with active or convalescent COVID-19. Each CDR3 is given with its conserved first and last residue. Fields, in order: V gene, clone size, J gene, D gene, CDR3 DNA, CDR3 protein. D genes are given only for firm matches. Some rows mark clone size as missing; the rest say once, few, many or name a class of expanded clone.

TRBV28,-,TRBJ2-1,TRBD2,TGTGCCAGCAGTTCTCTAGCGGGGGGGGCCTACAATGAGCAGTTCTTC,CASSSLAGGAYNEQFF
TRBV19,many,TRBJ2-1,TRBD2,TGTGCCAGTAGTAGAGGACTAGCGGGAGTAGGTAACAATGAGCAGTTCTTC,CASSRGLAGVGNNEQFF
TRBV18,-,TRBJ1-1,TRBD1,TGTGCCAGCTCAGAAATTACAGGGGGCACTGAAGCTTTCTTT,CASSEITGGTEAFF
TRBV28,-,TRBJ1-1,-,TGTGCCAGCAGTTTAATTCAGGGATTAGCTTTCTTT,CASSLIQGLAFF
TRBV28,-,TRBJ2-1,-,TGTGCCAGCAACAGGGCAAGTTACAATGAGCAGTTCTTC,CASNRASYNEQFF
TRBV6-5,-,TRBJ1-2,-,TGTGCCAGCAGCGGTCCAGGGGATTCTGTTTATGGCTACACCTTC,CASSGPGDSVYGYTF
TRBV6-6,-,TRBJ2-2,-,TGTGCCAGCAGTTTAAGGGTAGGGGCGAGCGGGGAGCTGTTTTTT,CASSLRVGASGELFF
TRBV7-2,-,TRBJ1-1,-,TGTGCCAGCAGCCCCGGGATTCCCGGGCGAGGCACTGAAGCTTTCTTT,CASSPGIPGRGTEAFF
TRBV4-1,-,TRBJ2-5,TRBD2,TGCGCCAGCAGCCAAGGGGTCGGGACTACCCAAGAGACCCAGTACTTC,CASSQGVGTTQETQYF
TRBV19,-,TRBJ1-2,-,TGTGCCAGTAGTGATGGCAGTACTAACTATGGCTACACCTTC,CASSDGSTNYGYTF
TRBV28,few,TRBJ2-7,TRBD1,TGTGCCAGCAGTATCAGGGGGAAAGAGCAGTACTTC,CASSIRGKEQYF
TRBV19,few,TRBJ1-1,TRBD1,TGTGCCAGTACGGACAGGGGGCAATGGAACACTGAAGCTTTCTTT,CASTDRGQWNTEAFF
TRBV7-9,-,TRBJ1-1,-,TGTGCCAGCAGCTTAGCGGCGGGAAACACTGAAGCTTTCTTT,CASSLAAGNTEAFF
TRBV2,-,TRBJ1-5,-,TGTGCCAGCAGTGAGCAGGGCGGCAATCAGCCCCAGCATTTT,CASSEQGGNQPQHF